These T cell receptor beta chains were read from a single sample in a study of T cells in Graves' hyperthyroidism and ophthalmopathy. TCRdb called the multiplex PCR reads again in MiXCR, with one record for every CDR3 protein. This sample has some 420,000 distinct CDR3 sequences, with approximately 13% found just once. Specimen: blood. These receptors all stem from a woman younger than 35 with Graves' hyperthyroidism. The CDR3 runs from the conserved cysteine through the conserved F or W. The D gene is left open where the match is weak. Clone size is stated in some rows and not others, as once, few, many or a class when expanded.

TRBJ1-5	many	NA	TRBV18	TGTGCCAGCTCACCACGAATGGATCAGCCCCAGCATTTT	CASSPRMDQPQHF
TRBJ1-5	few	NA	TRBV19	TGTGCCAGCGTAGGGACGGAATATAGCAATCAGCCCCAGCATTTT	CASVGTEYSNQPQHF
TRBJ1-2	few	NA	TRBV9	TGTGCCAGCAGCGGGTCATCCTTTGGAGGTGGCTACACCTTC	CASSGSSFGGGYTF
TRBJ2-3	few	NA	TRBV19	TGTGCCAGTAGTGAGGAGGACGGAACTAGCACAGATACGCAGTATTTT	CASSEEDGTSTDTQYF
TRBJ2-3	few	NA	TRBV4-1	TGCGCCAGCAGCCAAGAACATACTGCCCTCACAGATACGCAGTATTTT	CASSQEHTALTDTQYF
TRBJ1-1	NA	NA	TRBV30	TGTGCCTGGAGAGACAGCGGGCCTGAAGCTTTCTTT	CAWRDSGPEAFF
TRBJ1-6	NA	TRBD1	TRBV20-1	TGCAGTGCTGTACCGGGACAGTCGAATTCACCCCTCCACTTT	CSAVPGQSNSPLHF
TRBJ2-5	few	TRBD2	TRBV11-2	TGTGCCAGCAGCTTAGAACCTAGCGGGCAACAGACCCAGTACTTC	CASSLEPSGQQTQYF
TRBJ1-2	many	NA	TRBV28	TGTGCCAGCAGTCTCCGGGACCCTCGGACCTATGGCTACACCTTC	CASSLRDPRTYGYTF
TRBJ1-2	NA	NA	TRBV11-1	TGTGCCAGCAGCTCCACTAGGGGGGCAATCCATGGCTACACCTTC	CASSSTRGAIHGYTF
TRBJ1-3	many	NA	TRBV30	TGTGCCTGGAGTGCTCTATTCGGGGACACCATATATTTT	CAWSALFGDTIYF
TRBJ2-7	few	NA	TRBV5-1	TGCGCCAGCAGCTTGGTAGGGAGCGATGCCGCGAGAGGATCCTACGAGCAGTACTTC	CASSLVGSDAARGSYEQYF
TRBJ2-3	many	NA	TRBV7-6	TGTGCCAGCAGCTTAGCGGTTCCCGGGGGAGTAGATACGCAGTATTTT	CASSLAVPGGVDTQYF
TRBJ1-2	few	NA	TRBV4-1	TGCGCCAGCAGCCAACCGACCGGGGCCAGGAGCTATGGCTACACCTTC	CASSQPTGARSYGYTF